These 5 T cell receptor beta chains were all obtained from the same sample, sequenced in a study of monozygotic twins with inflammatory bowel disease. After re-calling the 5' RACE reads, TCRdb lists one entry per CDR3 protein, DNA absent. Here the sample table reports some 400,000 distinct CDR3 sequences. The sequenced material came from blood. These receptors were collected from a human donor with ulcerative colitis or Crohn's disease, or a healthy co-twin of an affected twin (not recorded which).

This chain links TRBV27 with TRBJ1-4; with no DNA, the TCRdb D assignment of TRBD1 cannot be verified. The length of the CDR3 is 15 residues. Germline CDR1 is MNHEY and CDR2 is SMNVEV (reference sequence). The CDR3: CASTLQGATNEKLFF.

The V call is TRBV21-1, the J call TRBJ2-1; TCRdb selects TRBD2, and the lack of DNA leaves this call unchecked. TRBV21-1 is classified as a pseudogene. The CDR3 totals 15 residues. CDR3 sequence reads: CASIAVLAGVNEQFF.

The rearrangement joins TRBV7-9 to TRBJ2-1. There are 14 residues in the CDR3. CDR1 and CDR2 (germline): SEHNR, FQNEAQ (reference sequence). The chain's CDR3 is CASSLESSNNEQFF.

The genes are TRBV7-9 and TRBJ1-1. Germline CDR1 and CDR2: SEHNR and FQNEAQ (reference sequence). The CDR3 extends over 14 amino acids. CDR3: CASSLMGMNTEAFF.

V usage is TRBV5-1 and J usage is TRBJ2-2; absent DNA, TCRdb's TRBD2 call cannot be checked. The CDR3 is made up of 14 amino acids. Germline V CDR1 and CDR2: SGHRS, YFSETQ. The CDR3 here is CASSNRPSAGELFF.